A single sample is the source of the 29 T cell receptor beta chains below, sequenced in a study of T cells after yellow fever vaccination. TCRdb re-called the 5' RACE reads through MiXCR, storing one row per CDR3 protein. The sample lists 150,000 to 200,000 distinct CDR3 sequences, approximately 6% occurring once. The starting material was CD4+ T cells sorted from PBMCs, obtained on the day of the first yellow fever vaccination. The receptors were sampled from a man between 18 and 35 years old who received the YFV17D yellow fever vaccine.

This clonotype appeared many times. The V and J genes are TRBV2 and TRBJ2-5; D unresolved. CDR3 length equals 13 residues. Germline-derived CDR1 and CDR2 are SNHLY and FYNNEI. V lost 2 bases and J lost 4, with 8 bases in between. CDR3 region: CASSESQRETQYF. In nucleotides, the CDR3 is TGTGCCAGCAGTGAAAGTCAGCGAGAGACCCAGTACTTC.

This clonotype was detected many times. The chain has TRBV24-1 and TRBJ2-2, with a weak D call TRBD1 (6 bases). CDR3 length equals 13 residues. V shed 3 bases and J shed 7 bases, with 8 bases lying between them. Germline lookup yields CDR1 KGHDR and CDR2 SFDVKD. Written as DNA, the CDR3 is TGTGCCACCAGTGATGGGGGCCTCGGGGAGCTGTTTTTT. Protein sequence: CATSDGGLGELFF.

This rearrangement joins TRBV5-1 to TRBJ2-5; D is ambiguous. This CDR3 has 13 amino acids. Trimming stripped 0 bases from V and 2 bases from J, with 5 bases between. Germline V gives CDR1 SGHRS, CDR2 YFSETQ. The CDR3 sequence is CASSLAQQETQYF. The CDR3 nucleotides are TGCGCCAGCAGCTTGGCGCAGCAAGAGACCCAGTACTTC.

This clonotype has more than one count but fewer than ten. The chain couples TRBV4-1 to TRBJ2-6; TRBD1 matches at 7 bases. In germline, CDR1 is MGHRA, CDR2 YSYEKL. The CDR3 contains 18 residues. V gave up 0 bases and J gave up 0 bases; unmatched junction bases: 5. CDR3 DNA: TGCGCCAGCAGCCAAGACCCCAGGGGGAGCTCTGGGGCCAACGTCCTGACTTTC. It translates to CASSQDPRGSSGANVLTF.

This clonotype has only a few counts. This rearrangement joins TRBV3-1 to TRBJ1-4; D not certain. The ends were cut back, 0 bases at V and 10 bases at J, with 6 bases in the middle. CDR1 is LGHDT and CDR2 is YNNKEL in the germline V gene (reference sequence). The CDR3 length is 12 residues. The CDR3 is CASSQESGKLFF. CDR3 nucleotide sequence: TGTGCCAGCAGCCAAGAGTCGGGAAAACTGTTTTTT.

This clonotype was seen many times. The chain combines TRBV7-2 with TRBJ2-2; 9 nucleotides match TRBD2. With V trimmed by 5 bases and J by 6 bases, 4 bases remained unmatched. Looked up from germline, CDR1 is SGHTA and CDR2 is FQGNSA. The CDR3 covers 14 residues. Written as DNA, the CDR3 is TGTGCCAGCAGCGCGGGACTAGCCTCCGGGGAGCTGTTTTTT. Translation: CASSAGLASGELFF.

This clonotype was observed a handful of times. The chain joins TRBV6-1 to TRBJ1-1, with 7 nucleotides matching TRBD1. The germline gives CDR1 MNHNS, CDR2 SASEGT. This CDR3 spans 16 amino acids. V lost 8 bases to trimming and J lost 5 bases; unmatched junction nucleotides: 17. CDR3 in amino acids: CASVGTKQGLWTEAFF. The CDR3 DNA sequence: TGTGCCAGCGTGGGGACGAAACAGGGGCTTTGGACTGAAGCTTTCTTT.

This clonotype was recorded a few times. This sequence joins TRBV6-5 and TRBJ2-5; D is possibly TRBD1 or TRBD2 (5 bases each). The ends were cut back, 2 bases at V and 4 bases at J, with 11 bases in the middle. This CDR3 is 14 amino acids long. Germline V gives CDR1 MNHEY, CDR2 SVGAGI. In DNA, the CDR3 is TGTGCCAGCAGTTACCCGGGGCAGGGAGAGACCCAGTACTTC. It translates to CASSYPGQGETQYF.

This clonotype was seen a handful of times. The CDR3 DNA sequence: TGCGCCAGCAGCCAAGATACCCAAAGAGGCGACTATGGCTACACCTTC. Its translation is CASSQDTQRGDYGYTF. The chain couples TRBV4-3 to TRBJ1-2; D is uncertain. Germline loops: CDR1 LGHNA, CDR2 YSLEER. This CDR3 has 16 amino acids. V was cut by 0 bases and J by 3 bases, with 14 bases left in between.

This clonotype was seen at least ten times. The gene calls are TRBV5-4 and TRBJ2-3; 7 bases are shared with TRBD2. CDR3 length: 12 residues. Trimming cost V 4 bases and J 7 bases; bases outside gene matches: 3. Germline V gives CDR1 SGHNT, CDR2 YYREEE (reference sequence). CDR3 region: CASSLGGNTQYF. Written as DNA, the CDR3 is TGTGCCAGCAGCCTGGGGGGGAATACGCAGTATTTT.

This clonotype has at least ten counts. The chain uses TRBV10-3 and TRBJ1-5; unclear D gene. CDR1 and CDR2 from the germline V gene are ENHRY and SYGVKD. The CDR3 spans 12 residues. The V gene lost 7 bases and the J gene lost 2 bases, with 6 bases spanning the gap. CDR3 residues: CAINGGNQPQHF. CDR3 nucleotides: TGTGCCATCAATGGGGGCAATCAGCCCCAGCATTTT.

This clonotype was detected a few times. The chain recombines TRBV6-1 with TRBJ1-1; weak D call: TRBD1 (5 bases). Looked up from germline, CDR1 is MNHNS and CDR2 is SASEGT. The CDR3 sequence is 14 residues long. V was shortened by 7 bases and J by 1 base, with 13 bases between the two germline ends. In DNA form, the CDR3 reads TGTGCCAGCATACCCGGGACTCAGAACACTGAAGCTTTCTTT. Amino acids: CASIPGTQNTEAFF.

This clonotype was counted only a few times. V is TRBV5-6 and J is TRBJ1-1; D perhaps matches TRBD1 (5 bases). V was cut by 5 bases and J by 3 bases, with 14 bases left in between. Germline V gene lookup returns CDR1 SGHDT and CDR2 YYEEEE. There are 14 residues in the CDR3. The CDR3 DNA reads as TGTGCCAGCAGTAAGAGGGGCCGAGACACTGAAGCTTTCTTT. Encoded protein: CASSKRGRDTEAFF.

The sample holds a few counts of this clonotype. This sequence joins TRBV5-6 and TRBJ1-2; the D is unclear. This CDR3 has 15 residues. Germline loops: CDR1 SGHDT, CDR2 YYEEEE. V dropped 5 bases and J dropped 8 bases, with 22 bases sitting between them. The DNA for the CDR3 is TGTGCCAGCAGACCCGGTCCTACCGAGCGTCGCGGCTACACCTTC. Translation: CASRPGPTERRGYTF.

The gene calls are TRBV6-5 and TRBJ1-6; TRBD1 is a possible D gene (6 bases). Trimming took 8 bases from V and 11 from J, leaving 13 bases between them. The CDR3 runs to 12 residues. Germline CDR1 reads MNHEY; CDR2 reads SVGAGI. The CDR3 DNA follows: TGTGCCAGCGGACAGACCTTCCCACCCCTCCACTTT. This codes for CASGQTFPPLHF.

The chain links TRBV9 to TRBJ1-1, with D maybe TRBD1 (6 bases). CDR3 length equals 17 residues. Per germline, CDR1 SGDLS and CDR2 YYNGEE. Trimming shortened V by 0 bases and J by 5 bases, and 20 bases separated the two germline ends. The CDR3 bases are TGTGCCAGCAGCGTAGATGGTCGGGCAGGGGATTATACTGAAGCTTTCTTT. Translation gives CASSVDGRAGDYTEAFF.

This clonotype was detected ten times or more. DNA of the CDR3: TGTGCCAGCAGTTTTCACGTCGCGGGGACCCAGTACTTC. It yields the protein CASSFHVAGTQYF. The genes are TRBV27 and TRBJ2-5; a possible D gene is TRBD2 (5 bases). The V gene's germline CDR1 is MNHEY and CDR2 SMNVEV (reference sequence). The ends were cut back, 3 bases at V and 7 bases at J, with 12 bases in the middle. The CDR3 is made up of 13 amino acids.

This clonotype was detected many times. The CDR3 region is CASSQAGWPVKDQPQHF. CDR3 DNA: TGCGCCAGCAGCCAAGCGGGTTGGCCAGTAAAAGATCAGCCCCAGCATTTT. J is TRBJ1-5 and V is TRBV4-1; D uncertain. V lost 1 base, J lost 5 bases, and 18 bases lay in between. CDR3 length: 17 residues. CDR1 and CDR2 (germline): MGHRA, YSYEKL.

This clonotype was counted at least ten times. This chain connects TRBV20-1 to TRBJ2-5; 7 nucleotides agree with TRBD2. CDR1 DFQATT and CDR2 SNEGSKA come from the germline V gene (reference sequence). Trimming removed 6 bases from V and 2 bases from J; junction bases left unmatched: 6. The length of the CDR3 is 13 residues. The CDR3: CSAAGGGQETQYF. CDR3 nucleotide sequence: TGCAGTGCGGCCGGGGGAGGGCAAGAGACCCAGTACTTC.

The chain recombines TRBV24-1 with TRBJ2-2; TRBD1 agrees at 9 bases. The CDR3 sequence is 18 residues long. The germline CDR1 and CDR2 sequences are KGHDR and SFDVKD. The junction had 10 bases not matched to a gene; V was cut back by 3 bases and J by 3 bases. The CDR3 loop is CATSDTRPGQGYTGELFF. CDR3 in DNA: TGTGCCACCAGTGATACGAGACCGGGACAGGGATACACCGGGGAGCTGTTTTTT.

The V gene is TRBV6-5, the J gene TRBJ1-6; TRBD1 agrees at 9 bases. Germline-derived CDR1 and CDR2 are MNHEY and SVGAGI. CDR3 length: 15 residues. Trimming at V came to 4 bases and at J to 7 bases, leaving 5 bases not matched to a gene. CDR3 sequence: CASSWDRDGNSPLHF. In DNA form, the CDR3 reads TGTGCCAGCAGTTGGGACAGGGACGGGAATTCACCCCTCCACTTT.

This clonotype was recorded at least ten times. The chain uses TRBV11-3 and TRBJ2-1; possible D gene TRBD2, 6 bases. CDR3 length equals 15 residues. The germline V gene has CDR1 SGHNT and CDR2 YENEEA. V was trimmed by 5 bases and J by 0 bases, leaving 11 bases between them. The CDR3 DNA follows: TGTGCCAGCAGCGCCCGGGGACTCTCCTACAATGAGCAGTTCTTC. This sequence encodes CASSARGLSYNEQFF.

This clonotype occurred a few times. The chain is built from TRBV19 and TRBJ1-2, with a weak D call TRBD1 (6 bases). The CDR3 length is 15 residues. Germline V CDR1 and CDR2: LNHDA, SQIVND (reference sequence). The V and J ends lost 4 bases and 3 bases respectively, with 15 bases between them. CDR3 residues: CASSTTGGRHYGYTF. In nucleotides, the CDR3 is TGTGCCAGTAGTACGACAGGAGGCCGACACTATGGCTACACCTTC. Full variable domain (rest looked up from reference TRBV19 and TRBJ1-2): DGGITQSPKYLFRKEGQNVTLSCEQNLNHDAMYWYRQDPGQGLRLIYYSQIVNDFQKGDIAEGYSVSREKKESFPLTVTSAQKNPTAFYLCASSTTGGRHYGYTFGSGTRLTVV.

This clonotype was seen many times. The chain carries TRBV6-2 or TRBV6-3 and TRBJ1-4, with D uncertain. Germline V CDR1 and CDR2: MNHEY, SVGEGT. Trimming took 2 bases from V and 8 from J, leaving 6 bases between them. The CDR3 is 12 residues long. The CDR3 DNA is TGTGCCAGCAGTTACGCGGAGGAAAAACTGTTTTTT. This gives the protein CASSYAEEKLFF.

This clonotype has just a few counts. The DNA for the CDR3 is TGTGCCAGCAGTATCGGACCGAGCTCCTATAATTCACCCCTCCACTTT. Amino acid sequence: CASSIGPSSYNSPLHF. The chain has TRBV27 and TRBJ1-6, with no clear D. Germline V CDR1 and CDR2: MNHEY, SMNVEV (reference sequence). The CDR3 totals 16 residues. The V and J ends lost 5 bases and 0 bases respectively, with 11 bases between them.

There are a few counts of this clonotype. The chain combines TRBV9 with TRBJ2-2; D not resolved. V lost 0 bases to trimming and J lost 7 bases, with 13 bases between them. Per germline, CDR1 SGDLS and CDR2 YYNGEE. There are 15 residues in the CDR3. CDR3: CASSVASAWVGELFF. The CDR3 coding sequence is TGTGCCAGCAGCGTAGCAAGCGCGTGGGTCGGGGAGCTGTTTTTT.

This clonotype was picked up many times. This chain connects TRBV12-3 or TRBV12-4 to TRBJ2-5, with D possibly TRBD1 on 5 matching bases. The CDR3 runs to 11 residues. V lost 7 bases, J lost 7 bases, and 10 bases lay in between. The CDR3 loop reads CASTPGWTQYF. The CDR3 coding sequence is TGTGCCAGCACCCCAGGGTGGACCCAGTACTTC.

The gene calls are TRBV6-5 and TRBJ2-6; no reliable D call. Germline loops: CDR1 MNHEY, CDR2 SVGAGI. V shed 2 bases and J shed 0 bases, with 17 bases lying between them. The CDR3 spans 19 residues. CDR3 sequence reads: CASSYRVPNPPSGANVLTF. CDR3 coding DNA: TGTGCCAGCAGTTACCGAGTCCCTAACCCACCCTCTGGGGCCAACGTCCTGACTTTC.

This clonotype was counted only a few times. The chain employs TRBV7-8 and TRBJ2-7; 10 nucleotides agree with TRBD1. V lost 1 base to trimming and J lost 2 bases; unmatched junction nucleotides: 5. CDR1 is SGHVS and CDR2 is FQNEAQ in the germline V gene. This CDR3 contains 16 residues. The chain's CDR3 is CASSLGTGQGTYEQYV. For the CDR3, the DNA is TGTGCCAGCAGCTTAGGAACGGGACAGGGGACCTACGAGCAGTACGTC.